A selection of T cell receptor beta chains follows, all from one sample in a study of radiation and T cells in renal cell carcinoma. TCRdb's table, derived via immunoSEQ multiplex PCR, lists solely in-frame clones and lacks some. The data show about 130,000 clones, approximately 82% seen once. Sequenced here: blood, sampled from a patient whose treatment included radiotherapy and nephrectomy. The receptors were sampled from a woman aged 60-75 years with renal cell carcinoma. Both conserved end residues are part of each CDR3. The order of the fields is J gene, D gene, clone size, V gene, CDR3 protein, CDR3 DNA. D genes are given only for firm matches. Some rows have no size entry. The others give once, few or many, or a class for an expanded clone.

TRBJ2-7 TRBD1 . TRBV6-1 CASIQIGTGGFEQYF TGTGCCAGCATCCAAATAGGGACAGGGGGTTTCGAGCAGTACTTC
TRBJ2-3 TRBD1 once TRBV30 CAGDRVADTQYF TGTGCCGGTGACAGGGTTGCAGATACGCAGTATTTT
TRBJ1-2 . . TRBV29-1 CSVFTSDGYTF TGCAGCGTTTTCACCAGTGATGGCTACACCTTC
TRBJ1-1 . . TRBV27 CASSINPGSEAFF TGTGCCAGCAGCATCAACCCGGGGTCTGAAGCTTTCTTT
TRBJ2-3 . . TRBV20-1 CSARSDTQYF TGCAGTGCGAGGTCAGATACGCAGTATTTT
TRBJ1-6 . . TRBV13 CASTLSWENSPLHF TGTGCCAGCACCCTTTCCTGGGAGAATTCACCCCTCCACTTT
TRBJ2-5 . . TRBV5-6 CASSLGAFGAQYF TGTGCCAGCAGCTTGGGGGCGTTTGGGGCCCAGTACTTC
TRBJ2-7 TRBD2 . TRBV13 CASSLSGSSYEQYF TGTGCCAGCAGCCTTAGCGGGAGCTCCTACGAGCAGTACTTC
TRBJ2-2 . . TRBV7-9 CASSLVGKRGHTNTGELFF TGTGCCAGCAGCCTCGTGGGGAAGAGAGGACATACCAACACCGGGGAGCTGTTTTTT
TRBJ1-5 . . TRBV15 CATSRELTAAQPQHF TGTGCCACCAGCAGAGAATTGACGGCCGCCCAGCCCCAGCATTTT
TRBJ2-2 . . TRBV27 CASSSPANTGELFF TGTGCCAGCAGTTCACCCGCGAACACCGGGGAGCTGTTTTTT
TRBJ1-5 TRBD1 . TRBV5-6 CASSLGTGGNQPQHF TGTGCCAGCAGCTTGGGGACAGGGGGCAATCAGCCCCAGCATTTT
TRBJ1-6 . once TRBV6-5 CASSLGRKTLHF TGTGCCAGCAGTTTGGGCAGGAAGACCCTCCACTTT
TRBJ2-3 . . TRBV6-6 CASSLSGLQLDTQYF TGTGCCAGCAGCCTTTCGGGACTGCAATTAGATACGCAGTATTTT
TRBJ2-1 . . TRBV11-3 CASSLGGVPRNEQFF TGTGCCAGCAGCTTAGGCGGGGTTCCTCGCAATGAGCAGTTCTTC
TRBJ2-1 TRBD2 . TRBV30 CALNSGSSYNEQFF TGTGCCCTCAATAGCGGGAGTTCCTACAATGAGCAGTTCTTC
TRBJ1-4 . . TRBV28 CASSPDNGVGEKLFF TGTGCCAGCAGTCCTGATAACGGGGTAGGCGAAAAACTGTTTTTT
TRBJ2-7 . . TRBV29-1 CSVGTGTYEQYF TGCAGCGTAGGTACAGGGACCTACGAGCAGTACTTC
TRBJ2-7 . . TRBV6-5 CASSYSPEGSYEQYF TGTGCCAGCAGTTACTCACCTGAAGGGTCCTACGAGCAGTACTTC
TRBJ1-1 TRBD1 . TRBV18 CASSGQGATEAFF TGTGCCAGCTCAGGCCAGGGGGCAACTGAAGCTTTCTTT
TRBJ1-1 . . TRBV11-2 CASSPRASPPNTEAFF TGTGCCAGCAGCCCGCGGGCCTCCCCCCCGAACACTGAAGCTTTCTTT
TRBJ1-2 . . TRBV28 CASSLEGVGPNYGYTF TGTGCCAGCAGTTTGGAAGGGGTCGGGCCTAACTATGGCTACACCTTC
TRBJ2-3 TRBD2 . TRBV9 CASSVNNGGYTDTQYF TGTGCCAGCAGCGTTAATAACGGGGGGTACACAGATACGCAGTATTTT